The sequence of this T cell receptor (beta chain) was determined in a study of blood T cells in healthy people across ages. Study context: Template-switching capture recovered about one barcoded beta molecule per two T cells.

Sample-barcoded 5' priming and a J-beta primer mix drove a second PCR of about 6 to 11 cycles. Using its own MiXCR run on the 5' RACE reads, TCRdb lists one record per CDR3 protein. The sample carries hundreds of thousands of distinct CDR3 sequences, roughly 50% recorded once. Whole-study results and caveats: Both higher diversity and more naive CD4+ cells marked long-lived donors when set against aged donors.

The CDR3 covers 13 residues. Per the germline V gene, CDR1 is SGHRS and CDR2 is YFSETQ. Trimming took off 4 bases at V and 8 bases at J, with 10 bases between the two ends. With regard to this clonotype: Its antigen is unidentified.

The receptor was derived from a man aged 55 to 69 in good health. The sequenced sample consisted of blood. The chain employs TRBV5-1 and TRBJ1-6; no definite D call. CDR3 protein: CASSVSGYSPLHF. CDR3 coding DNA: TGCGCCAGCAGCGTGTCGGGGTATTCACCCCTCCACTTT.